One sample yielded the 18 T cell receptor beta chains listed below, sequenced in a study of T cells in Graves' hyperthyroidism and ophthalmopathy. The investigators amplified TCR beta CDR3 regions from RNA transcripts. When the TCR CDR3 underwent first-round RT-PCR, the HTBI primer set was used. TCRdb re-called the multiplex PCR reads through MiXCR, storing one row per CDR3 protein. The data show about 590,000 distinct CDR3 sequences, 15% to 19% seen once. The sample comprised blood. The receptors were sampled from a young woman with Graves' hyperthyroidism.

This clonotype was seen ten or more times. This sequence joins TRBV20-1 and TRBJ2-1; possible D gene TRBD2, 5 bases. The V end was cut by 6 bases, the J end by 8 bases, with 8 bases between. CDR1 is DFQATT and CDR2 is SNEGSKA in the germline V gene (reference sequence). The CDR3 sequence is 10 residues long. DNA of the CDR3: TGCAGTGCCACTAGGGATGAGCAGTTCTTC. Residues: CSATRDEQFF.

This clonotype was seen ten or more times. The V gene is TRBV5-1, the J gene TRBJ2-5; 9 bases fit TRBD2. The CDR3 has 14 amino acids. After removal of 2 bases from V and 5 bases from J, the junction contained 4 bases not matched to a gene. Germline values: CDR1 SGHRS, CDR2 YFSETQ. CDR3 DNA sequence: TGCGCCAGCAGCTTTGGCGGGAGGGTTGAGACCCAGTACTTC. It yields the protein CASSFGGRVETQYF.

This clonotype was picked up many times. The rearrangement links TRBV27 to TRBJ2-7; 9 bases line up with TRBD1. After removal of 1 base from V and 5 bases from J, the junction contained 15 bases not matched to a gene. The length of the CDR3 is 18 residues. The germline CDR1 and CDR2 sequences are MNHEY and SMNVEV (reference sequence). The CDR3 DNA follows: TGTGCCAGCAGTTTATACCGAGGAGCGGGACAGGGAAGTCACGAGCAGTACTTC. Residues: CASSLYRGAGQGSHEQYF.

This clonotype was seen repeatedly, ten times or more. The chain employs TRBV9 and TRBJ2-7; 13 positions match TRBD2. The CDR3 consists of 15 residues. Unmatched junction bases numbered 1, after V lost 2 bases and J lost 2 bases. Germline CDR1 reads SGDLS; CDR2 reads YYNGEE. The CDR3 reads CASSVGLAGTYEQYF. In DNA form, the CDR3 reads TGTGCCAGCAGCGTGGGACTAGCGGGGACCTACGAGCAGTACTTC. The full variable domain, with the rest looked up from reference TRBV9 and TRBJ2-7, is DSGVTQTPKHLITATGQRVTLRCSPRSGDLSVYWYQQSLDQGLQFLIQYYNGEERAKGNILERFSAQQFPDLHSELNLSSLELGDSALYFCASSVGLAGTYEQYFGPGTRLTVT.

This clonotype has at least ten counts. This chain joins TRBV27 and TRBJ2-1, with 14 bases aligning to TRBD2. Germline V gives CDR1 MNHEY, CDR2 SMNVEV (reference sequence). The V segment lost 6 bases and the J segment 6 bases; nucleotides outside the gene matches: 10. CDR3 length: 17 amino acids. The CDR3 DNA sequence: TGTGCCAGCAGCCCCACACTCGGACTAGCGGGAGGCAATGAGCAGTTCTTC. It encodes CASSPTLGLAGGNEQFF.

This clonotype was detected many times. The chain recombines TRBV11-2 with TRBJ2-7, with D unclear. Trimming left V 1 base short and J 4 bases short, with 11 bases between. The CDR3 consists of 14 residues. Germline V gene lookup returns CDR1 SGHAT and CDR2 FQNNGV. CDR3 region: CASSLVAGLYEQYF. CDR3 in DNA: TGTGCCAGCAGCTTAGTCGCAGGCTTATACGAGCAGTACTTC.

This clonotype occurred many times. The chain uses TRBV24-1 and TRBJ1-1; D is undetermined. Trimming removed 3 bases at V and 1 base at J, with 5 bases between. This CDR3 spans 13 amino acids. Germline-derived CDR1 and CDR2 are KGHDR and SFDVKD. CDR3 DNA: TGTGCCACCAGTGATCGACAGAACACTGAAGCTTTCTTT. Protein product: CATSDRQNTEAFF.

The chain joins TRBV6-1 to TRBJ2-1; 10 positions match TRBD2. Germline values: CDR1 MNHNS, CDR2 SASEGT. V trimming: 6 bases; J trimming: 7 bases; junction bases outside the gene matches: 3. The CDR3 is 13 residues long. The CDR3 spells CASRQGLANEQFF. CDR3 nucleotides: TGTGCCAGCAGGCAGGGACTAGCGAATGAGCAGTTCTTC.

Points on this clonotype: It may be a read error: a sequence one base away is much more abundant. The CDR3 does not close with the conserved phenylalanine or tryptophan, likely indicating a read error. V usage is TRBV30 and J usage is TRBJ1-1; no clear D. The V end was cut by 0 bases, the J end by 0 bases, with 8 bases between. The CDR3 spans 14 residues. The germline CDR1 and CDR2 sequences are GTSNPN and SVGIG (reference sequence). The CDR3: CAWSVWVMNTEAFL. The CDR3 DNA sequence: TGTGCCTGGAGTGTATGGGTCATGAACACTGAAGCTTTCCTT.

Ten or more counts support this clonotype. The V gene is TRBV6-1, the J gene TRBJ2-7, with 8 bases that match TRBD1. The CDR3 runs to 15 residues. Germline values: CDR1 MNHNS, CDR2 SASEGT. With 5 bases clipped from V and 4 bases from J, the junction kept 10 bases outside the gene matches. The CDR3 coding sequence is TGTGCCAGCAGTCGAGGACAGGGAGTGGGATACGAGCAGTACTTC. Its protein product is CASSRGQGVGYEQYF.

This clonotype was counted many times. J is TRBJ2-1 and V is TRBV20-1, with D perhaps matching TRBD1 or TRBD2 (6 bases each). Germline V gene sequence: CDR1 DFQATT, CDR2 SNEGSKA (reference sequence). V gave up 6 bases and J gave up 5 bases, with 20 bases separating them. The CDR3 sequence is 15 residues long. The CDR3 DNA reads TGCAGTGCCCTCAAGGGGGGTTCGGCCCACAATGAGCAGTTCTTC. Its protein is CSALKGGSAHNEQFF.

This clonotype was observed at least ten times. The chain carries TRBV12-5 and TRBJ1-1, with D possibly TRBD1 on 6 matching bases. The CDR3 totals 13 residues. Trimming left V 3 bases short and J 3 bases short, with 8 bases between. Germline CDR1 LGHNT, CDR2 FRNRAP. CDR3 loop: CASGFGGYTEAFF. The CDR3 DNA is TGTGCTAGTGGTTTTGGGGGCTACACTGAAGCTTTCTTT.

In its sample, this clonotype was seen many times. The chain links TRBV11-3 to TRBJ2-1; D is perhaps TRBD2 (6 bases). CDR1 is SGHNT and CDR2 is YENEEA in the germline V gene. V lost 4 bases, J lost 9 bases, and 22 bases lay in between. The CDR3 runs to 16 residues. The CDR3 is CASSSVGTLTIGEQFF. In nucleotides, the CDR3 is TGTGCCAGCAGCTCAGTAGGGACTCTGACAATAGGTGAGCAGTTCTTC.

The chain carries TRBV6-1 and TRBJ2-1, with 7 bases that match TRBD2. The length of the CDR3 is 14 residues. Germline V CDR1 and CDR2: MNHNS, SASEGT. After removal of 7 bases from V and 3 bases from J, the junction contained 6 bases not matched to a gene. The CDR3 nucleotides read TGTGCCAGCAAAGCGGGACTGATCTACAATGAGCAGTTCTTC. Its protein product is CASKAGLIYNEQFF.

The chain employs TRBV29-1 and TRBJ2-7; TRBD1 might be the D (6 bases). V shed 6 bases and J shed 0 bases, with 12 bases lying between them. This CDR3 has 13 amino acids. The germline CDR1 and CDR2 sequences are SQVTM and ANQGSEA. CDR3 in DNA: TGCAGCGTCCGGACAGAGACCTCCTACGAGCAGTACTTC. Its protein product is CSVRTETSYEQYF.

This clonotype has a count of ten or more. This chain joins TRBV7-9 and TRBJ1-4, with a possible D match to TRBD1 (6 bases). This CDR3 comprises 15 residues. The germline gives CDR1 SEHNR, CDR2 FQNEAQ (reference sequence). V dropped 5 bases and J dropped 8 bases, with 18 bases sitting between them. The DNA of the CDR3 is TGTGCCAGCAGCCTACGACAGGTCGAGGGAGAAAAACTGTTTTTT. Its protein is CASSLRQVEGEKLFF.

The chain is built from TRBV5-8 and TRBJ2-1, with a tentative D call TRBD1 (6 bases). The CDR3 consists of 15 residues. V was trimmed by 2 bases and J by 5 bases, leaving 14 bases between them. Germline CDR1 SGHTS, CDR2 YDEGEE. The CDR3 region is CASSLPGRDNNEQFF. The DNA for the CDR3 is TGTGCCAGCAGCTTACCGGGACGGGACAACAATGAGCAGTTCTTC.

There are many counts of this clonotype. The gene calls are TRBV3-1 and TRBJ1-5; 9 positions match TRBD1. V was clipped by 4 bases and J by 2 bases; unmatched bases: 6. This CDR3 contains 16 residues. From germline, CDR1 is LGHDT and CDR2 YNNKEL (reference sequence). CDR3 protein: CASSPDTGGGNQPQHF. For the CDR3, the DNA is TGTGCCAGCAGCCCAGATACAGGGGGCGGCAATCAGCCCCAGCATTTT.